The 20 T cell receptor beta chains below were found in one sample sequenced in a study of shared clonotypes between healthy human individuals. Profiling relied on immunoSEQ multiplex PCR, and the TCRdb table lists in-frame clones only, not all of them. The sample lists about 660,000 clones; about 74% were seen once. The material sequenced was memory CD4+ T cells sorted from blood. Subset meaning: CD45RA-negative fraction. These receptors all come from a woman in her 30s in good health.

Here the CDR3 reads CACEKDIQETQYF. In DNA, the CDR3 is TGTGCCTGTGAAAAGGACATCCAAGAGACCCAGTACTTC. This chain links TRBV30 with TRBJ2-5, with a possible D match to TRBD1 (5 bases). The CDR3 runs to 13 residues. V was cut by 6 bases and J by 1 base, with 12 bases left in between. Germline V gene data show CDR1 as GTSNPN and CDR2 as SVGIG (reference sequence).

CDR3 sequence: CASSPGQLTSGNYGYTF. CDR3 DNA sequence: TGTGCCAGCAGCCCGGGACAGTTAACTAGCGGGAACTATGGCTACACCTTC. The rearrangement joins TRBV7-2 to TRBJ1-2; 7 positions agree with TRBD1. V shed 5 bases, J shed 2 bases, and the junction held 14 bases outside the gene matches. Germline CDR1 and CDR2: SGHTA and FQGNSA. The CDR3 contains 17 residues.

This clone was seen a handful of times. CDR3 DNA sequence: TGCGCCAGCAGCTCCCAGTCTTCCTACGAGCAGTACTTC. Protein sequence: CASSSQSSYEQYF. V usage is TRBV5-1 and J usage is TRBJ2-7; D remains ambiguous. CDR1 and CDR2 (germline): SGHRS, YFSETQ. This CDR3 is built from 13 residues. V was clipped by 3 bases and J by 1 base, with 8 bases between them.

The gene calls are TRBV28 and TRBJ2-3; TRBD2 matches 7 bases. CDR1 MDHEN and CDR2 SYDVKM come from the germline V gene. Losses at the gene ends were 6 bases for V and 1 base for J; bases not matched to a gene: 7. The CDR3 is 15 residues long. This CDR3 is CASSLGSGRTDTQYF. The DNA for the CDR3 is TGTGCCAGCAGCTTGGGTAGCGGGCGCACAGATACGCAGTATTTT.

This chain links TRBV25-1 with TRBJ2-2; D remains unclear. There are 15 residues in the CDR3. Germline lookup yields CDR1 MGHDK and CDR2 SYGVNS. V lost 2 bases to trimming and J lost 4 bases, with 11 bases between them. CDR3 loop: CASSEGEIGTGELFF. The DNA of the CDR3 is TGTGCCAGCAGTGAAGGAGAAATAGGCACCGGGGAGCTGTTTTTT.

CDR3 loop: CASSLTSGDGANVLTF. CDR3 sequence (DNA): TGCGCCAGCAGCTTGACTAGCGGGGACGGGGCCAACGTCCTGACTTTC. The chain carries TRBV5-1 and TRBJ2-6, with 10 nucleotides matching TRBD2. The CDR3 is made up of 16 amino acids. Germline V gene data show CDR1 as SGHRS and CDR2 as YFSETQ. V shed 1 base, J shed 4 bases, and the junction held 2 bases outside the gene matches.

This clone was seen a few times. Additional DNA sequences in this sample encode the identical CDR3. The J gene is TRBJ2-1, the V gene TRBV5-1; 11 positions agree with TRBD2. Germline assignment: CDR1 SGHRS and CDR2 YFSETQ. The trim removed 4 bases at V and 4 bases at J, leaving 4 bases unmatched. The CDR3 is made up of 15 amino acids. In DNA, the CDR3 is TGCGCCAGCAGCAGAACTAGCGGGAGTTACAATGAGCAGTTCTTC. Translation: CASSRTSGSYNEQFF. Supplemented by reference TRBV5-1 and TRBJ2-1, the full variable domain reads KAGVTQTPRYLIKTRGQQVTLSCSPISGHRSVSWYQQTPGQGLQFLFEYFSETQRNKGNFPGRFSGRQFSNSRSEMNVSTLELGDSALYLCASSRTSGSYNEQFFGPGTRLTVL.

This chain connects TRBV5-1 to TRBJ1-1; D is unresolved. V was clipped by 0 bases and J by 1 base, with 7 bases between them. Germline lookup yields CDR1 SGHRS and CDR2 YFSETQ. This CDR3 comprises 14 residues. The DNA for the CDR3 is TGCGCCAGCAGCTTGGGAGTGACGAACACTGAAGCTTTCTTT. Protein: CASSLGVTNTEAFF.

This chain uses TRBV11-2 with TRBJ1-2, with D possibly matching TRBD1 (6 bases). Looked up from germline, CDR1 is SGHAT and CDR2 is FQNNGV. The CDR3 sequence is 13 residues long. The V end lost 3 bases, the J end lost 4 bases, and 9 bases lay between the germline ends. CDR3 in amino acids: CASSFGGAYGYTF. The CDR3 DNA sequence: TGTGCCAGCAGCTTCGGGGGGGCCTATGGCTACACCTTC.

V usage is TRBV9 and J usage is TRBJ2-2, with 7 bases fitting TRBD2. The trim removed 4 bases at V and 0 bases at J, leaving 6 bases unmatched. Germline V gene lookup returns CDR1 SGDLS and CDR2 YYNGEE. This CDR3 has 16 residues. The CDR3 nucleotides are TGTGCCAGCAGCTCCCGGGACTACCCGAACACCGGGGAGCTGTTTTTT. This sequence encodes CASSSRDYPNTGELFF.

The gene calls are TRBV19 and TRBJ2-7, with D perhaps TRBD2 (5 bases). This CDR3 is built from 14 residues. V lost 3 bases and J 3 bases, leaving 12 bases between the germline ends. Germline CDR1 is LNHDA and CDR2 is SQIVND (reference sequence). The chain's CDR3 is CASSMGRGNYEQYF. As DNA, the CDR3 is TGTGCCAGTAGTATGGGTCGGGGAAACTACGAGCAGTACTTC.

This chain connects TRBV6-1 to TRBJ2-5; tentatively, D is TRBD1 or TRBD2 (6 bases each). The CDR3 loop spans 19 amino acids. The germline V gene has CDR1 MNHNS and CDR2 SASEGT. The V and J ends lost 4 bases and 2 bases respectively, with 26 bases between them. The DNA for the CDR3 is TGTGCCAGCAGTGCCGCCCTGGGGGGCCCGGGACCCCAGCAAGAGACCCAGTACTTC. Residues: CASSAALGGPGPQQETQYF.

This rearrangement joins TRBV30 to TRBJ2-5, with D perhaps matching TRBD1 or TRBD2 (5 bases each). The J call is in doubt because the DNA end fits TRBJ2-7 better. Germline values: CDR1 GTSNPN, CDR2 SVGIG (reference sequence). This CDR3 contains 11 residues. CDR3 nucleotide sequence: TGTGCCTCGGGACCGAGCTACGAGCAGTACTTC. It encodes CASGPSYEQYF.

This chain joins TRBV18 and TRBJ2-7; 7 bases align to TRBD2. This CDR3 comprises 14 residues. The V and J ends lost 6 bases and 2 bases, in that order; junction bases with no gene match: 7. CDR1 and CDR2 (germline): KGHSH, LQKENI. CDR3 sequence: CASSYSGPPYEQYF. In DNA, the CDR3 is TGTGCCAGCTCCTATAGCGGGCCACCCTACGAGCAGTACTTC.

This rearrangement joins TRBV15 to TRBJ1-3, with 7 nucleotides matching TRBD1. Per germline, CDR1 LNHNV and CDR2 YYDKDF (reference sequence). The CDR3 is 15 amino acids. V lost 3 bases and J lost 0; bases outside the gene matches: 2. CDR3 DNA: TGTGCCACCAGCAGCCGGGACAGCTCTGGAAACACCATATATTTT. Translation gives CATSSRDSSGNTIYF.

The V gene is TRBV18, the J gene TRBJ2-1; perhaps TRBD2 as D (7 bases). In germline, CDR1 is KGHSH, CDR2 LQKENI. V was shortened by 3 bases and J by 3 bases, with 21 bases between the two germline ends. This CDR3 has 18 amino acids. CDR3 bases: TGTGCCAGCTCACCTCAACTCAGGGGATCGGGAGGCTACAATGAGCAGTTCTTC. Amino acid sequence: CASSPQLRGSGGYNEQFF. Combining the CDR3 with reference TRBV18 and TRBJ2-1 gives the whole variable domain NAGVMQNPRHLVRRRGQEARLRCSPMKGHSHVYWYRQLPEEGLKFMVYLQKENIIDESGMPKERFSAEFPKEGPSILRIQQVVRGDSAAYFCASSPQLRGSGGYNEQFFGPGTRLTVL.

Regarding this clone: Different DNA sequences within this sample yield the same CDR3. This rearrangement joins TRBV18 to TRBJ2-7; D uncertain. Germline V CDR1 and CDR2: KGHSH, LQKENI. Trimming left V 2 bases short and J 3 bases short, with 5 bases between. The CDR3 loop spans 12 amino acids. CDR3 in DNA: TGTGCCAGCTCACCAGACCACTACGAGCAGTACTTC. This sequence encodes CASSPDHYEQYF.

For this clone: This specimen includes other DNA sequences encoding the same CDR3. V usage is TRBV18 and J usage is TRBJ1-5; 7 nucleotides line up with TRBD1. Trimming took 3 bases from V and 5 from J; bases not matched to a gene: 7. The CDR3 has 15 amino acids. Germline values: CDR1 KGHSH, CDR2 LQKENI. The CDR3 DNA sequence: TGTGCCAGCTCACCGAGTTCCGGGACAGATCAGCCCCAGCATTTT. This translates into CASSPSSGTDQPQHF. Filled out from reference TRBV18 and TRBJ1-5, the complete variable domain reads NAGVMQNPRHLVRRRGQEARLRCSPMKGHSHVYWYRQLPEEGLKFMVYLQKENIIDESGMPKERFSAEFPKEGPSILRIQQVVRGDSAAYFCASSPSSGTDQPQHFGDGTRLSIL.

The chain has TRBV7-8 and TRBJ1-3, with 10 bases fitting TRBD1. Germline CDR1 reads SGHVS; CDR2 reads FQNEAQ. Trimming took 5 bases from V and 0 from J; bases not matched to a gene: 10. The length of the CDR3 is 18 residues. In DNA, the CDR3 is TGTGCCAGCAGCCAAAGGACAGGGGGTACTTTCTCTGGAAACACCATATATTTT. Protein product: CASSQRTGGTFSGNTIYF.

The CDR3 nucleotides are TGTGCCAGCGACGAGTCCTATAATTCACCCCTCCACTTT. It encodes CASDESYNSPLHF. The chain couples TRBV28 to TRBJ1-6, with D hard to call. The CDR3 consists of 13 residues. The V gene lost 8 bases and the J gene lost 1 base, with 6 bases spanning the gap. Germline lookup yields CDR1 MDHEN and CDR2 SYDVKM.